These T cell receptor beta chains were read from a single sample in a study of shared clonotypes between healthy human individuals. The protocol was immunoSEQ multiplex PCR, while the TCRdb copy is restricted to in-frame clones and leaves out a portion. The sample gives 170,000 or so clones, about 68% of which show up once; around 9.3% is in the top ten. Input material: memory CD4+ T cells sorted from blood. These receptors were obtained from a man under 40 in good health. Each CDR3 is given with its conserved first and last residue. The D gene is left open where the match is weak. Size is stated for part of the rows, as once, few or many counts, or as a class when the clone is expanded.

cdr3_aa: CASSPGGVSLETQYF; cdr3_nt: TGTGCCAGCAGCCCCGGGGGAGTGTCGTTGGAGACCCAGTACTTC; v_call: TRBV4-2; j_call: TRBJ2-5; d_call: NA; clone_size: NA
cdr3_aa: CASSSEVTATQYF; cdr3_nt: TGTGCCAGCAGCTCAGAAGTGACAGCTACGCAGTATTTT; v_call: TRBV7-2; j_call: TRBJ2-3; d_call: NA; clone_size: NA
cdr3_aa: CASSPPGADTQYF; cdr3_nt: TGTGCCAGCAGCCCTCCCGGGGCAGATACGCAGTATTTT; v_call: TRBV9; j_call: TRBJ2-3; d_call: NA; clone_size: NA
cdr3_aa: CASSLGGNGHEKLFF; cdr3_nt: TGCGCCAGCAGCTTGGGTGGGAACGGGCATGAAAAACTGTTTTTT; v_call: TRBV5-1; j_call: TRBJ1-4; d_call: NA; clone_size: once
cdr3_aa: CASSSRLALKGYEQYF; cdr3_nt: TGTGCCAGCAGTAGCCGACTAGCCCTAAAGGGGTACGAGCAGTACTTC; v_call: TRBV2; j_call: TRBJ2-7; d_call: TRBD2; clone_size: NA
cdr3_aa: CASSGQGTAPYEQYF; cdr3_nt: TGTGCCAGCAGTGGCCAGGGGACAGCGCCCTACGAGCAGTACTTC; v_call: TRBV6-1; j_call: TRBJ2-7; d_call: TRBD1; clone_size: few
cdr3_aa: CASSEHTGRLEKLFF; cdr3_nt: TGCGCCAGCAGCGAGCATACAGGGAGGTTGGAAAAACTGTTTTTT; v_call: TRBV10-1; j_call: TRBJ1-4; d_call: NA; clone_size: NA
cdr3_aa: CASSLAERGFLKFF; cdr3_nt: TGTGCCAGCAGTTTGGCGGAGCGGGGGTTTTTGAAGTTCTTC; v_call: TRBV27; j_call: TRBJ2-1; d_call: TRBD2; clone_size: NA
cdr3_aa: CASSLFSPRQDGYTF; cdr3_nt: TGTGCCAGCAGCTTATTTTCCCCACGGCAGGACGGCTACACCTTC; v_call: TRBV11-2; j_call: TRBJ1-2; d_call: NA; clone_size: NA
cdr3_aa: CASGTGQPQHF; cdr3_nt: TGTGCCAGCGGCACTGGGCAGCCCCAGCATTTT; v_call: TRBV6-1; j_call: TRBJ1-5; d_call: NA; clone_size: NA
cdr3_aa: CASSRGALRAEAFF; cdr3_nt: TGTGCCAGCTCCCGGGGAGCTTTAAGGGCTGAAGCTTTCTTT; v_call: TRBV18; j_call: TRBJ1-1; d_call: NA; clone_size: NA
cdr3_aa: CSASNLDTQYF; cdr3_nt: TGCAGTGCTTCCAATCTGGATACGCAGTATTTT; v_call: TRBV20-1; j_call: TRBJ2-3; d_call: NA; clone_size: few
cdr3_aa: CASSSGTSGRDTQYF; cdr3_nt: TGTGCCAGCAGCTCCGGGACTAGCGGGCGAGATACGCAGTATTTT; v_call: TRBV5-6; j_call: TRBJ2-3; d_call: TRBD2; clone_size: NA
cdr3_aa: CASSRSGLSEQYF; cdr3_nt: TGTGCCAGCAGCCGCAGTGGGCTGTCGGAGCAGTACTTC; v_call: TRBV7-4; j_call: TRBJ2-7; d_call: NA; clone_size: NA
cdr3_aa: CASSLDPPSGGLSYNEQFF; cdr3_nt: TGTGCCAGCAGCTTAGACCCCCCTAGCGGGGGGCTCTCCTACAATGAGCAGTTCTTC; v_call: TRBV11-3; j_call: TRBJ2-1; d_call: TRBD2; clone_size: NA
cdr3_aa: CASSRSGSSYNEQFF; cdr3_nt: TGTGCCAGCAGCCGTAGCGGAAGCTCCTACAATGAGCAGTTCTTC; v_call: TRBV11-3; j_call: TRBJ2-1; d_call: NA; clone_size: NA
cdr3_aa: CASSLAAGAYNEQFF; cdr3_nt: TGCGCCAGCAGCTTGGCGGCGGGAGCCTACAATGAGCAGTTCTTC; v_call: TRBV5-1; j_call: TRBJ2-1; d_call: TRBD2; clone_size: NA
cdr3_aa: CASSAEQGAQETQYF; cdr3_nt: TGTGCCAGCAGCGCGGAGCAGGGTGCGCAAGAGACCCAGTACTTC; v_call: TRBV11-2; j_call: TRBJ2-5; d_call: NA; clone_size: many
cdr3_aa: CASSIRELFF; cdr3_nt: TGTGCCAGCAGCATAAGGGAGCTGTTTTTT; v_call: TRBV28; j_call: TRBJ2-2; d_call: NA; clone_size: once
cdr3_aa: CASSLAGGDTQYF; cdr3_nt: TGCGCCAGCAGCTTGGCCGGAGGAGATACGCAGTATTTT; v_call: TRBV5-1; j_call: TRBJ2-3; d_call: NA; clone_size: NA
cdr3_aa: CSVSAGQPQHF; cdr3_nt: TGCAGTGTGTCCGCCGGTCAGCCCCAGCATTTT; v_call: TRBV20-1; j_call: TRBJ1-5; d_call: NA; clone_size: NA
cdr3_aa: CASSPSLGADTQYF; cdr3_nt: TGTGCCAGCAGCCCATCACTAGGAGCAGATACGCAGTATTTT; v_call: TRBV7-3; j_call: TRBJ2-3; d_call: NA; clone_size: NA
cdr3_aa: CAISESRDGDEQYF; cdr3_nt: TGTGCCATCAGTGAGTCTAGGGACGGGGACGAGCAGTACTTC; v_call: TRBV10-3; j_call: TRBJ2-7; d_call: NA; clone_size: NA
cdr3_aa: CASSYGQGSETQYF; cdr3_nt: TGTGCCAGCAGTTACGGACAGGGTTCGGAGACCCAGTACTTC; v_call: TRBV27; j_call: TRBJ2-5; d_call: TRBD1; clone_size: NA
cdr3_aa: CASCVGPLNTEAFF; cdr3_nt: TGTGCCAGCTGTGTTGGACCACTGAACACTGAAGCTTTCTTT; v_call: TRBV28; j_call: TRBJ1-1; d_call: NA; clone_size: few
cdr3_aa: CAPETQYF; cdr3_nt: TGTGCCCCTGAGACCCAGTACTTC; v_call: TRBV27; j_call: TRBJ2-5; d_call: NA; clone_size: NA
cdr3_aa: CSANAGFEQFF; cdr3_nt: TGCAGTGCAAATGCAGGTTTTGAGCAGTTCTTC; v_call: TRBV20-1; j_call: TRBJ2-1; d_call: NA; clone_size: NA
cdr3_aa: CSAPKQVEQFF; cdr3_nt: TGCAGTGCCCCCAAGCAGGTAGAGCAGTTCTTC; v_call: TRBV20-1; j_call: TRBJ2-1; d_call: NA; clone_size: once
cdr3_aa: CAISDAGLAETQYF; cdr3_nt: TGTGCCATCAGTGATGCGGGTCTAGCGGAGACCCAGTACTTC; v_call: TRBV10-3; j_call: TRBJ2-5; d_call: NA; clone_size: few
cdr3_aa: CASSLRSGHNEQFF; cdr3_nt: TGTGCCAGCAGTTTACGATCGGGGCACAATGAGCAGTTCTTC; v_call: TRBV27; j_call: TRBJ2-1; d_call: NA; clone_size: NA
cdr3_aa: CASRGRGGDTQYF; cdr3_nt: TGTGCCAGTAGGGGCAGAGGGGGGGATACGCAGTATTTT; v_call: TRBV19; j_call: TRBJ2-3; d_call: NA; clone_size: NA
cdr3_aa: CASSQEGLGEQFF; cdr3_nt: TGTGCCAGCAGCCAAGAAGGCTTGGGTGAGCAGTTCTTC; v_call: TRBV4-2; j_call: TRBJ2-1; d_call: NA; clone_size: NA
cdr3_aa: CASSLVGGGTYEQYF; cdr3_nt: TGTGCCAGCAGTTTAGTGGGCGGGGGGACCTACGAGCAGTACTTC; v_call: TRBV27; j_call: TRBJ2-7; d_call: TRBD2; clone_size: few
cdr3_aa: CASSVGSTGTDTQYF; cdr3_nt: TGTGCCAGCAGCGTAGGTTCTACCGGCACAGATACGCAGTATTTT; v_call: TRBV9; j_call: TRBJ2-3; d_call: NA; clone_size: NA
cdr3_aa: CASSFSTNEQFF; cdr3_nt: TGTGCCAGCAGCTTTAGTACGAATGAGCAGTTCTTC; v_call: TRBV7-2; j_call: TRBJ2-1; d_call: NA; clone_size: few
cdr3_aa: CASSKGYSGQGNQPQHF; cdr3_nt: TGTGCCAGCTCAAAGGGTTACTCGGGCCAGGGCAATCAGCCCCAGCATTTT; v_call: TRBV18; j_call: TRBJ1-5; d_call: NA; clone_size: few
cdr3_aa: CASSSVSENTGELFF; cdr3_nt: TGCGCCAGCAGCTCCGTTTCCGAGAACACCGGGGAGCTGTTTTTT; v_call: TRBV5-1; j_call: TRBJ2-2; d_call: NA; clone_size: once
cdr3_aa: CAISEPTSGRAGEQYF; cdr3_nt: TGTGCCATCAGTGAGCCGACTAGCGGGAGGGCAGGCGAGCAGTACTTC; v_call: TRBV10-3; j_call: TRBJ2-7; d_call: TRBD2; clone_size: NA
cdr3_aa: CAWSPTRGDRESRSGNTIYF; cdr3_nt: TGTGCCTGGAGTCCGACCCGGGGGGACAGGGAATCGCGCTCTGGAAACACCATATATTTT; v_call: TRBV30; j_call: TRBJ1-3; d_call: TRBD1; clone_size: NA
cdr3_aa: CASSLVKTSYEQYF; cdr3_nt: TGTGCCAGCAGCTTAGTGAAGACGTCCTACGAGCAGTACTTC; v_call: TRBV7-4; j_call: TRBJ2-7; d_call: NA; clone_size: NA
cdr3_aa: CASSLGWSQNYEQYF; cdr3_nt: TGTGCCAGCAGCTTAGGGTGGAGTCAAAACTACGAGCAGTACTTC; v_call: TRBV7-9; j_call: TRBJ2-7; d_call: NA; clone_size: NA
cdr3_aa: CASRPQRGNTGELFF; cdr3_nt: TGTGCCAGCAGGCCCCAGCGGGGGAACACCGGGGAGCTGTTTTTT; v_call: TRBV2; j_call: TRBJ2-2; d_call: TRBD2; clone_size: NA
cdr3_aa: CASRDRRHHEQYF; cdr3_nt: TGCGCCAGCAGGGACAGGCGCCACCACGAGCAGTACTTC; v_call: TRBV5-1; j_call: TRBJ2-7; d_call: TRBD1; clone_size: few
cdr3_aa: CASSVETGRFTDTQYF; cdr3_nt: TGTGCCAGCAGCGTAGAGACAGGCCGCTTCACAGATACGCAGTATTTT; v_call: TRBV9; j_call: TRBJ2-3; d_call: NA; clone_size: NA
cdr3_aa: CASSFPGGTQYF; cdr3_nt: TGTGCCAGCAGTTTTCCCGGCGGGACCCAGTACTTC; v_call: TRBV27; j_call: TRBJ2-5; d_call: NA; clone_size: NA
cdr3_aa: CASSGRASGSYEQYF; cdr3_nt: TGCGCCAGCAGCGGGAGGGCTAGCGGGAGCTACGAGCAGTACTTC; v_call: TRBV5-1; j_call: TRBJ2-7; d_call: TRBD2; clone_size: NA
cdr3_aa: CASSQLLPGGGQFF; cdr3_nt: TGTGCCAGCAGCCAACTATTACCCGGGGGGGGGCAGTTCTTC; v_call: TRBV14; j_call: TRBJ2-1; d_call: TRBD2; clone_size: NA
cdr3_aa: CASRVAGGASSYEQYF; cdr3_nt: TGTGCCAGCAGAGTAGCGGGAGGCGCAAGCTCCTACGAGCAGTACTTC; v_call: TRBV2; j_call: TRBJ2-7; d_call: TRBD2; clone_size: NA
cdr3_aa: CASSQIGALAGGKDF; cdr3_nt: TGTGCCAGCAGCCAAATAGGGGCGCTAGCGGGAGGTAAAGACTTC; v_call: TRBV7-2; j_call: TRBJ2-7; d_call: TRBD2; clone_size: NA
cdr3_aa: CASSFETHQDTQYF; cdr3_nt: TGTGCCAGCAGCTTCGAGACCCACCAAGATACGCAGTATTTT; v_call: TRBV7-9; j_call: TRBJ2-3; d_call: NA; clone_size: NA
cdr3_aa: CASSPIHSGRLAAAKNIQYF; cdr3_nt: TGTGCCAGCTCACCTATCCATAGCGGGAGATTGGCGGCGGCCAAAAACATTCAGTACTTC; v_call: TRBV18; j_call: TRBJ2-4; d_call: TRBD2; clone_size: NA
cdr3_aa: CASSIVFISAVAATSTDTQYF; cdr3_nt: TGTGCCAGTAGTATAGTCTTTATCTCTGCCGTGGCGGCTACTAGCACAGATACGCAGTATTTT; v_call: TRBV19; j_call: TRBJ2-3; d_call: NA; clone_size: NA
cdr3_aa: CASSATYSSYNEQFF; cdr3_nt: TGTGCCAGCAGCGCGACTTACTCCTCCTACAATGAGCAGTTCTTC; v_call: TRBV7-6; j_call: TRBJ2-1; d_call: NA; clone_size: few
cdr3_aa: CASSSVPSGYDEQFF; cdr3_nt: TGTGCCAGCAGCTCCGTTCCTAGCGGGTATGATGAGCAGTTCTTC; v_call: TRBV7-3; j_call: TRBJ2-1; d_call: TRBD2; clone_size: once
cdr3_aa: CASSGGGAGNTIYF; cdr3_nt: TGTGCCAGCAGCGGGGGAGGTGCAGGAAACACTATATATTTT; v_call: TRBV6-1; j_call: TRBJ1-3; d_call: NA; clone_size: NA
cdr3_aa: CASSVRDIHNQPQHF; cdr3_nt: TGTGCCAGCAGTGTGCGGGACATCCATAATCAGCCCCAGCATTTT; v_call: TRBV6-1; j_call: TRBJ1-5; d_call: NA; clone_size: NA
cdr3_aa: CASSFISALGGEDTQYF; cdr3_nt: TGTGCCAGCAGCTTTATCTCCGCCCTCGGGGGGGAGGATACGCAGTATTTT; v_call: TRBV7-9; j_call: TRBJ2-3; d_call: TRBD2; clone_size: NA
cdr3_aa: CASSLGLAGPGELFF; cdr3_nt: TGTGCCAGCAGCTTGGGACTAGCGGGACCCGGGGAGCTGTTTTTT; v_call: TRBV7-2; j_call: TRBJ2-2; d_call: TRBD2; clone_size: NA
cdr3_aa: CASSLDPSYGYTF; cdr3_nt: TGTGCCAGCAGCTTAGACCCTAGTTATGGCTACACCTTC; v_call: TRBV11-2; j_call: TRBJ1-2; d_call: NA; clone_size: NA
cdr3_aa: CASSLPTDTQYF; cdr3_nt: TGTGCCAGCAGCTTGCCCACAGATACGCAGTATTTT; v_call: TRBV7-8; j_call: TRBJ2-3; d_call: NA; clone_size: once